This paragraph covers one T cell receptor (beta chain) sequence. This clone was recorded only once. The target of this receptor is not known. No much larger clone exists at a distance of one base, and base qualities are not known. These data come from a study of blood T cell repertoires in COVID-19 (dated by TCRdb to the early 2020s). General notes on the study: Samples covering the acute and convalescent phases of COVID-19 were provided by collaborators in the United States, Italy and Spain. Where HLA class I and class II types were available, the types were taken from metadata supplied by the sample provider, not from assay-based typing. The material from the prospective study consisted of cDNA or gDNA derived from T cells, B-cell-depleted T cells, or PBMCs. The dataset comprised deeply sampled blood TCRbeta repertoires from subjects exposed to, actively infected with, or recovered from COVID-19. The repertoires were released in a freely available public database meant as a resource for research on the immune response to SARS-CoV-2. The samples were drawn from the first 160 participants of the ongoing ImmuneRACE study and from 1,254 subjects provided by 6 global collaborators. A de-identified subject ID, COVID-19 status, age in years and sex were almost always included in the sample metadata. On the study overall, not on this receptor specifically: The amount of clinical and demographic metadata varied by source and participant and was provided uncurated.

TCRbeta CDR3 regions were amplified from genomic DNA by means of the immunoSEQ Assay, a bias-controlled multiplex PCR. From the authors' description of their analysis: The number of nucleated cells in each sample was estimated from the amplification of reference gene primers within the assay. To quantify the absolute abundance of each unique TCRbeta CDR3 rearrangement, sequence reads were collapsed and filtered. For each sample, productive Simpson clonality was calculated as the square root of Simpson's diversity index across productive rearrangements. TCRdb took this table from immuneACCESS and kept in-frame rearrangements with V and J called. Such tables lack part of the clones; where checked against another copy, unresolved V genes explain under half of the gap, and the rest is unexplained. Clone size and V and J calls were adopted from that table, with D and trimming inferred from the DNA. Across this sample there are about 80,000 clones, with around 88% seen only once. The leading ten clones occupy around 39% of the sample.

Each collaborating institution followed its own protocols to collect whole blood in K2EDTA tubes. For TCRbeta analysis, collaborator samples were shipped as frozen whole blood, as isolated PBMCs, or as DNA extracted from either sample type. Via the germline V gene, CDR1 is SGHTS and CDR2 YDEGEE. The CDR3 measures 12 amino acids from cysteine to phenylalanine. Only the CDR3 DNA is retained, 36 bases long and in frame from the first base. V and J lose 4 bases and 6 bases, and a span of 7 bases separates them. This receptor was obtained from a man of 80 years or more with active or convalescent COVID-19. Sequenced: peripheral blood. Recombination linked TRBV5-8 to TRBJ2-2; too little of a D gene remains to name it. The bases are TGTGCCAGCAGCCCCTTTTCCGGGGAGCTGTTTTTT. The encoded protein is CASSPFSGELFF.